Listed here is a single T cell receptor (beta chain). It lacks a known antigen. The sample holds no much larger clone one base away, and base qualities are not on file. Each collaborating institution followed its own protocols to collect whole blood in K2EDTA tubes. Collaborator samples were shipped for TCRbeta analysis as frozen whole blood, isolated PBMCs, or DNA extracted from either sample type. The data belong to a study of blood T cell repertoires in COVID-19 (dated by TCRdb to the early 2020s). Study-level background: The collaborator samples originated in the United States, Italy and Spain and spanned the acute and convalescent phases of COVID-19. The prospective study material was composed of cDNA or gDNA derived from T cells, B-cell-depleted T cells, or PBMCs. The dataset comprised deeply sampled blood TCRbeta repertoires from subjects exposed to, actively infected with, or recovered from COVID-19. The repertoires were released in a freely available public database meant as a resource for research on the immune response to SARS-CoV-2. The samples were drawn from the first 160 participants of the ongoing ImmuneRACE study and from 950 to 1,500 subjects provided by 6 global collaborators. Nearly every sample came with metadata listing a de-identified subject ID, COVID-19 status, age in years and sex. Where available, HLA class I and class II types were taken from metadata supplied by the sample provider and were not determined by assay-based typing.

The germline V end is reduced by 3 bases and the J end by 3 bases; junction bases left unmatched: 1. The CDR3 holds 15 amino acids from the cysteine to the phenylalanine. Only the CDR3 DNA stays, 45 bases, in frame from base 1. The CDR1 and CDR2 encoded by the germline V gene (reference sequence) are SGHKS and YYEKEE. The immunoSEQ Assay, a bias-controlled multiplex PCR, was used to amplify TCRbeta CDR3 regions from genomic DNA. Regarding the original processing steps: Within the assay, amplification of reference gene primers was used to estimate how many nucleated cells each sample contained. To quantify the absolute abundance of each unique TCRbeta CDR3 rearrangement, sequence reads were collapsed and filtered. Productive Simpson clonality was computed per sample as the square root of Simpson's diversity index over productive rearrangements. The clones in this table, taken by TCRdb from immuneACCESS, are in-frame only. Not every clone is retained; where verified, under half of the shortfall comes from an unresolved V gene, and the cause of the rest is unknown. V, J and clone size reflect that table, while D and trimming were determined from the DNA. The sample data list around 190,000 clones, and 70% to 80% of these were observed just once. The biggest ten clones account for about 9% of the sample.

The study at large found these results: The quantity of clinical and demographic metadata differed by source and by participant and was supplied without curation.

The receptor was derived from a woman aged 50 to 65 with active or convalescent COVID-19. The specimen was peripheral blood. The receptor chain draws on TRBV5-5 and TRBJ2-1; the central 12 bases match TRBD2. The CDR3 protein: CASSWTSGDYNEQFF. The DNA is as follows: TGTGCCAGCAGCTGGACTAGCGGGGACTACAATGAGCAGTTCTTC.